This TCR beta chain was observed in a study of sequential checkpoint blockade in melanoma. Whole-study context: Both treatment sequences were followed by maintenance nivolumab.

Details on this clone: Its target is unknown.

The treatment denotes: randomized to nivolumab then ipilimumab (arm A) or the reverse (arm B). The method was immunoSEQ multiplex PCR; TCRdb's version includes in-frame clones alone and lacks a portion of them. The sample holds 350 to 400 clones; about 20% are singletons and the top ten take over 9.5%. V was pared by 1 base and J by 5 bases, with 7 bases of the junction left unmatched. Looked up from germline, CDR1 is SGHNT and CDR2 is YENEEA. The CDR3 runs 16 residues. Study outcomes and limitations: Patients with week-13 increases in T-cell fraction and clonality benefited about 30 times more often.

This clonotype was obtained from a human donor with melanoma. The sample was tumor tissue (inferred from file names), taken from a patient given nivolumab and ipilimumab in sequence. V gene TRBV11-3 combines with J gene TRBJ1-5; 8 nucleotides line up with TRBD1. The CDR3 here is CASSLGRDRRDQPQHF. The DNA for the CDR3 is TGTGCCAGCAGCTTAGGAAGGGACAGGAGGGATCAGCCCCAGCATTTT.